Listed here is a single TCR beta chain. Samples were taken at baseline and on day 1 of cycles 4 and 7. This entry is derived from a study of OX40 agonist ivuxolimab in advanced cancers. Study-level information: From 23 to 79 years was the age range, with a mean of about 56 years, and around 83% were male.

TCRdb's copy holds only in-frame clones and misses some; the assay was immunoSEQ multiplex PCR. The profile shows 24,000 or so clones, around 85% of them singletons. This CDR3 region has 14 residues. Germline V lookup: CDR1 SGHDT, CDR2 YYEEEE. Trimming took off 0 bases at V and 3 bases at J, with 8 bases between the two ends. The chain links TRBV5-6 to TRBJ2-3; D ambiguous. This sequence originates from an adult with an advanced solid tumor such as melanoma, head and neck, liver or kidney cancer. Sample: CD4+ or CD8+ T cells sorted from blood, taken in a trial of the OX40 agonist ivuxolimab. CDR3 sequence (DNA): TGTGCCAGCAGCTTGGGGGCCAGTACAGATACGCAGTATTTT. Amino acid sequence: CASSLGASTDTQYF.